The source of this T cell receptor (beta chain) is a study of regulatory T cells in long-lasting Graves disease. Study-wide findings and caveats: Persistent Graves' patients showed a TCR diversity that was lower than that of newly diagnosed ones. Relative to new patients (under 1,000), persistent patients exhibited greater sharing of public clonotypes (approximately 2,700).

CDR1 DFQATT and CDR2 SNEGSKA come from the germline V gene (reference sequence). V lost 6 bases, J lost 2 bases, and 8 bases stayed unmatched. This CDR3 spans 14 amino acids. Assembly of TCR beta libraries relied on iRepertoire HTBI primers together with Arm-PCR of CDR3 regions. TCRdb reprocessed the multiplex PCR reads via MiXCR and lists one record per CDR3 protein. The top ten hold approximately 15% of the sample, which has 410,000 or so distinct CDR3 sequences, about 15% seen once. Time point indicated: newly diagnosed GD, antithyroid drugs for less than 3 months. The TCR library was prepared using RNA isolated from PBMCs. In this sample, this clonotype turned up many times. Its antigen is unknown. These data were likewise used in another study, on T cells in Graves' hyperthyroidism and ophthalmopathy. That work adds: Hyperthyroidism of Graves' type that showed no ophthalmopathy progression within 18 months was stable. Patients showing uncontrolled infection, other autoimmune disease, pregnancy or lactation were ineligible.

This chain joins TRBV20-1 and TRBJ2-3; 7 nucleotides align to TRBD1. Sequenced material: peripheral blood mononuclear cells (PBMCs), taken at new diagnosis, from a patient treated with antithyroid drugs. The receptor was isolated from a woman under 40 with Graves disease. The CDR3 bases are TGCAGTGCACCAGTGACAGGGCTCACAGATACGCAGTATTTT. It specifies CSAPVTGLTDTQYF.